A selection of T cell receptor beta chains follows, all from one sample in a study of T cells in Graves' hyperthyroidism and ophthalmopathy. TCRdb itself ran the multiplex PCR reads through MiXCR, one entry per CDR3 protein. This table holds a few hundred thousand distinct CDR3 sequences, around 15% found once. Material: blood. Receptors originate from a woman between 18 and 29 years old with Graves' hyperthyroidism. Both conserved end residues are part of each CDR3.

V,J,CDR3
TRBV30,TRBJ2-5,CAWRIAGAGAQYF
TRBV20-1,TRBJ1-1,CSARSDRMNTEAFF
TRBV9,TRBJ2-5,CASSDRDRGLRETQYF
TRBV27,TRBJ2-7,CASSLRGPLREQYF
TRBV27,TRBJ2-5,CASSSGLAGEGETQYF
TRBV19,TRBJ1-1,CASSIDLGQENTEAFF
TRBV5-1,TRBJ2-7,CASSNSGTGTYEQYF
TRBV6-4,TRBJ2-3,CASSSGSTDTQYF
TRBV6-2/TRBV6-3,TRBJ2-1,CASSGSSLAGTNEQFF
TRBV5-1,TRBJ2-2,CASSVSGSNTGELFF
TRBV3-1,TRBJ2-3,CASSQDRGSNTDTQYF
TRBV6-1,TRBJ1-5,CASRSGNRPQHF
TRBV7-9,TRBJ2-7,CASSFGDSLDYEQYF
TRBV27,TRBJ2-3,CASSRRLAGADTQYF
TRBV10-3,TRBJ2-3,CAIRGSTSGSFDTQYF
TRBV27,TRBJ2-2,CASSLRLAGTATGELFF
TRBV28,TRBJ2-6,CASSPGQGVPGANVLTF
TRBV5-6,TRBJ2-7,CASSFGPSSSYEQYF
TRBV30,TRBJ2-1,CAWRAFGGKYYNEQFF
TRBV10-1,TRBJ2-7,CASRGLLADPYEQYF
TRBV7-2,TRBJ2-3,CASSSRTEGDTQYF
TRBV5-1,TRBJ2-7,CASSLWGQYEQYF
TRBV4-3,TRBJ2-7,CASSQTRTGGYEQYF
TRBV2,TRBJ2-3,CASRDTSGYTDTQYF
TRBV2,TRBJ1-1,CASRDRYRGGAFF
TRBV20-1,TRBJ1-6,CSAGRDSDSPLHF
TRBV6-1,TRBJ1-4,CASSLDRGANEKLFF
TRBV4-1,TRBJ2-3,CASSQGWLAGADTQYF